The 18 T cell receptor beta chains reported below all come from one sample, sequenced in a study of blood T cell repertoires in COVID-19 (dated by TCRdb to 2019 to 2021). The library was prepared using the immunoSEQ multiplex PCR assay. TCRdb retrieved this table from immuneACCESS and kept in-frame rearrangements only. Not all clones are present; in checked studies, unresolved V genes account for under half, and no reason is known for the remainder. The sample table records some 200,000 clones; 75% to 85% of these occur just once. 10% to 15% of the sample comes from the top ten. Sequenced material: PBMCs or T cells enriched from blood (not recorded which). These receptors were taken from a man aged 35 to 55 who had recovered from COVID-19.

The gene calls are TRBV19 and TRBJ1-2; 7 bases are a match to TRBD1. The CDR3 spans 15 residues. CDR1 is LNHDA, CDR2 SQIVND, per germline (reference sequence). The trim removed 2 bases at V and 0 bases at J, leaving 3 bases unmatched. This CDR3 is CASSIPGQPNYGYTF. The CDR3 DNA is TGTGCCAGTAGTATACCGGGACAGCCTAACTATGGCTACACCTTC.

This chain uses TRBV11-2 with TRBJ2-1, with 7 bases identical to TRBD2. The V and J ends lost 5 bases and 7 bases, in that order; junction bases with no gene match: 5. The CDR3 totals 13 residues. Germline lookup yields CDR1 SGHAT and CDR2 FQNNGV. The CDR3 DNA follows: TGTGCCAGCAGCCCCCGGCGGGGGAATGAGCAGTTCTTC. This gives the protein CASSPRRGNEQFF.

The rearrangement joins TRBV19 to TRBJ1-3; D unclear. Germline-derived CDR1 and CDR2 are LNHDA and SQIVND (reference sequence). The CDR3 consists of 18 residues. Trimming stripped 6 bases from V and 0 bases from J, with 21 bases between. Here the CDR3 reads CASSPLILSRSSGNTIYF. Here the CDR3 DNA reads TGTGCCAGTAGCCCTCTCATACTCTCCCGGAGCTCTGGAAACACCATATATTTT.

The chain combines TRBV2 with TRBJ1-5; 8 bases match TRBD1. The CDR3 is 14 residues long. Germline V gene lookup returns CDR1 SNHLY and CDR2 FYNNEI. The junction had 5 bases not matched to a gene; V was cut back by 3 bases and J by 7 bases. The CDR3 bases are TGTGCCAGCAGTGACGGACAGGGTGACCAGCCCCAGCATTTT. As protein: CASSDGQGDQPQHF.

The chain uses TRBV7-3 and TRBJ2-1; 11 nucleotides align to TRBD2. J was trimmed by 4 bases and V by 5 bases; bases with no gene match: 4. The V gene's germline CDR1 is SGHTA and CDR2 FQGTGA. The CDR3 is 15 residues long. CDR3 DNA sequence: TGTGCCAGCAGCAAACGACTAGCGGGGTACAATGAGCAGTTCTTC. Protein product: CASSKRLAGYNEQFF.

The rearrangement joins TRBV19 to TRBJ1-2; D not certain. The length of the CDR3 is 11 residues. Germline CDR1 is LNHDA and CDR2 is SQIVND (reference sequence). With 5 bases removed from V and 9 bases from J, the gap between germline ends came to 10 bases. The CDR3 DNA follows: TGTGCCAGTAGTGCCGATGACAGCTACACCTTC. Translated, it gives CASSADDSYTF. Based on the CDR3 plus reference TRBV19 and TRBJ1-2, the full variable domain is DGGITQSPKYLFRKEGQNVTLSCEQNLNHDAMYWYRQDPGQGLRLIYYSQIVNDFQKGDIAEGYSVSREKKESFPLTVTSAQKNPTAFYLCASSADDSYTFGSGTRLTVV.

The chain recombines TRBV10-1 with TRBJ2-2; 7 nucleotides agree with TRBD2. The CDR3 loop spans 13 amino acids. Germline V gene data show CDR1 as WNHNN and CDR2 as SYGVQD (reference sequence). The ends lost 3 bases at V and 8 bases at J; junction bases unmatched: 3. The CDR3 bases are TGCGCCAGCAGTGAATTGCGGGAGGGGGAGCTGTTTTTT. Encoded protein: CASSELREGELFF.

The chain joins TRBV7-9 to TRBJ1-4; 7 bases are shared with TRBD1. The CDR3 is 16 amino acids. The ends lost 0 bases at V and 7 bases at J; junction bases unmatched: 8. CDR1 SEHNR and CDR2 FQNEAQ come from the germline V gene (reference sequence). The CDR3: CASSLADEGAGEKLFF. As DNA, the CDR3 is TGTGCCAGCAGCTTAGCGGATGAGGGGGCTGGTGAAAAACTGTTTTTT.

V is TRBV18 and J is TRBJ2-2, with 7 bases aligning to TRBD2. The CDR3 spans 16 residues. Trimming at V came to 0 bases and at J to 6 bases, leaving 7 bases not matched to a gene. Germline V gene sequence: CDR1 KGHSH, CDR2 LQKENI. The CDR3: CASSPPERGRPGELFF. The CDR3 DNA is TGTGCCAGCTCACCACCGGAGCGGGGCCGACCCGGGGAGCTGTTTTTT.

The CDR3 coding sequence is TGTGCCAGCAGTTACTCGAGGTCAGCGTCGGGCGGGGAGCTGTTTTTT. Translated, it gives CASSYSRSASGGELFF. The rearrangement links TRBV6-5 to TRBJ2-2; D remains unclear. CDR3 length: 16 amino acids. CDR1 is MNHEY, CDR2 SVGAGI, per germline. Between the trimmed V and J ends, which lost 0 bases and 7 bases, there was a span of 15 bases.

The rearrangement links TRBV4-1 to TRBJ2-7, with 11 bases that match TRBD2. V trimming: 3 bases; J trimming: 2 bases; junction bases outside the gene matches: 6. CDR1 and CDR2 from the germline V gene are MGHRA and YSYEKL. This CDR3 is built from 16 residues. The CDR3 DNA is TGCGCCAGCAGCCACCAGGGACTAGCGGTTCCCTACGAGCAGTACTTC. It encodes CASSHQGLAVPYEQYF.

The rearrangement uses TRBV7-3 and TRBJ2-2; 8 bases fit TRBD1. CDR1 SGHTA and CDR2 FQGTGA come from the germline V gene. This CDR3 has 16 residues. V was pared by 0 bases and J by 7 bases, with 7 bases of the junction left unmatched. The CDR3 DNA reads as TGTGCCAGCAGCTTAACCCCAGGGGGCGCGGACGGGGAGCTGTTTTTT. Protein product: CASSLTPGGADGELFF.

There are a few counts of this clone. The chain employs TRBV18 and TRBJ1-2, with a weak D call TRBD1 (5 bases). Looked up from germline, CDR1 is KGHSH and CDR2 is LQKENI. This CDR3 comprises 16 residues. Trimming took off 3 bases at V and 8 bases at J, with 22 bases between the two ends. CDR3 DNA: TGTGCCAGCTCACCCCTTCGCACGGCTGCGGGGGGGGGCTACACCTTC. It codes for CASSPLRTAAGGGYTF.

This chain joins TRBV29-1 and TRBJ2-7, with 7 bases lining up with TRBD2. V lost 8 bases to trimming and J lost 5 bases; unmatched junction nucleotides: 9. CDR1 is SQVTM and CDR2 is ANQGSEA in the germline V gene. The CDR3 runs 12 residues. As DNA, the CDR3 is TGCAGCCACCTCGGGGCGGGAGACGAGCAGTACTTC. Translated: CSHLGAGDEQYF.

The chain couples TRBV7-9 to TRBJ2-7, with 9 bases fitting TRBD1. The J segment lost 6 bases and the V segment lost 4 bases, leaving 10 bases of the junction unmatched. Germline CDR1 and CDR2: SEHNR and FQNEAQ (reference sequence). The CDR3 extends over 15 amino acids. CDR3 amino acids: CASSSYRGPGGEQYF. Here the CDR3 DNA reads TGTGCCAGCAGCTCGTACAGGGGGCCAGGGGGCGAGCAGTACTTC.

The chain combines TRBV19 with TRBJ2-4, with 7 bases identical to TRBD1. The germline gives CDR1 LNHDA, CDR2 SQIVND (reference sequence). The CDR3 spans 14 residues. Trimming at V came to 6 bases and at J to 7 bases, leaving 9 bases not matched to a gene. The CDR3 bases are TGTGCCAGTAGACCCGGGACAGAGACGAACATTCAGTACTTC. This sequence encodes CASRPGTETNIQYF. The whole variable domain, filled in from reference TRBV19 and TRBJ2-4, reads DGGITQSPKYLFRKEGQNVTLSCEQNLNHDAMYWYRQDPGQGLRLIYYSQIVNDFQKGDIAEGYSVSREKKESFPLTVTSAQKNPTAFYLCASRPGTETNIQYFGAGTRLSVL.

V and J are TRBV25-1 and TRBJ1-2; 10 positions agree with TRBD1. The CDR3 sequence is 15 residues long. Germline V gene sequence: CDR1 MGHDK, CDR2 SYGVNS. The V segment lost 7 bases and the J segment 8 bases; nucleotides outside the gene matches: 13. The CDR3 spells CASTQTGGAGPGYTF. DNA for the CDR3: TGTGCCAGCACCCAGACAGGGGGCGCGGGACCGGGCTACACCTTC.

The chain joins TRBV5-1 to TRBJ2-1; 10 nucleotides line up with TRBD2. This CDR3 has 15 amino acids. Per germline, CDR1 SGHRS and CDR2 YFSETQ. After removal of 6 bases from V and 1 base from J, the junction contained 4 bases not matched to a gene. CDR3 amino acids: CASTEAGGSYNEQFF. CDR3 coding DNA: TGCGCCAGCACCGAAGCGGGAGGGTCCTACAATGAGCAGTTCTTC.